This T cell receptor beta chain is drawn from a study of CD8+ T cells in alopecia areata. Findings and limits, study-wide: Higher clonality than in normal scalp was seen in lesional scalp, especially alopecia totalis/universalis.

As the sequencing template, cDNA was produced by extracting RNA and reverse transcribing it. TCRdb keeps only in-frame clones here, not all; method: immunoSEQ multiplex PCR. The sample yields approximately 100,000 clones, approximately 52% seen once. V lost 5 bases, J lost 5 bases, and 15 bases lay in between. Germline CDR1 reads MNHEY; CDR2 reads SMNVEV (reference sequence). CDR3 length: 14 amino acids. On this clone itself: The antigen remains undetermined.

This TCR came from a human donor in good health. The sequenced material came from CD4+ T cells sorted from blood. This sequence joins TRBV27 and TRBJ2-5; D may be TRBD2 (6 bases). The DNA for the CDR3 is TGTGCCAGCAGTCCGGGGAACCGGGGGGAGACCCAGTACTTC. Protein sequence: CASSPGNRGETQYF.